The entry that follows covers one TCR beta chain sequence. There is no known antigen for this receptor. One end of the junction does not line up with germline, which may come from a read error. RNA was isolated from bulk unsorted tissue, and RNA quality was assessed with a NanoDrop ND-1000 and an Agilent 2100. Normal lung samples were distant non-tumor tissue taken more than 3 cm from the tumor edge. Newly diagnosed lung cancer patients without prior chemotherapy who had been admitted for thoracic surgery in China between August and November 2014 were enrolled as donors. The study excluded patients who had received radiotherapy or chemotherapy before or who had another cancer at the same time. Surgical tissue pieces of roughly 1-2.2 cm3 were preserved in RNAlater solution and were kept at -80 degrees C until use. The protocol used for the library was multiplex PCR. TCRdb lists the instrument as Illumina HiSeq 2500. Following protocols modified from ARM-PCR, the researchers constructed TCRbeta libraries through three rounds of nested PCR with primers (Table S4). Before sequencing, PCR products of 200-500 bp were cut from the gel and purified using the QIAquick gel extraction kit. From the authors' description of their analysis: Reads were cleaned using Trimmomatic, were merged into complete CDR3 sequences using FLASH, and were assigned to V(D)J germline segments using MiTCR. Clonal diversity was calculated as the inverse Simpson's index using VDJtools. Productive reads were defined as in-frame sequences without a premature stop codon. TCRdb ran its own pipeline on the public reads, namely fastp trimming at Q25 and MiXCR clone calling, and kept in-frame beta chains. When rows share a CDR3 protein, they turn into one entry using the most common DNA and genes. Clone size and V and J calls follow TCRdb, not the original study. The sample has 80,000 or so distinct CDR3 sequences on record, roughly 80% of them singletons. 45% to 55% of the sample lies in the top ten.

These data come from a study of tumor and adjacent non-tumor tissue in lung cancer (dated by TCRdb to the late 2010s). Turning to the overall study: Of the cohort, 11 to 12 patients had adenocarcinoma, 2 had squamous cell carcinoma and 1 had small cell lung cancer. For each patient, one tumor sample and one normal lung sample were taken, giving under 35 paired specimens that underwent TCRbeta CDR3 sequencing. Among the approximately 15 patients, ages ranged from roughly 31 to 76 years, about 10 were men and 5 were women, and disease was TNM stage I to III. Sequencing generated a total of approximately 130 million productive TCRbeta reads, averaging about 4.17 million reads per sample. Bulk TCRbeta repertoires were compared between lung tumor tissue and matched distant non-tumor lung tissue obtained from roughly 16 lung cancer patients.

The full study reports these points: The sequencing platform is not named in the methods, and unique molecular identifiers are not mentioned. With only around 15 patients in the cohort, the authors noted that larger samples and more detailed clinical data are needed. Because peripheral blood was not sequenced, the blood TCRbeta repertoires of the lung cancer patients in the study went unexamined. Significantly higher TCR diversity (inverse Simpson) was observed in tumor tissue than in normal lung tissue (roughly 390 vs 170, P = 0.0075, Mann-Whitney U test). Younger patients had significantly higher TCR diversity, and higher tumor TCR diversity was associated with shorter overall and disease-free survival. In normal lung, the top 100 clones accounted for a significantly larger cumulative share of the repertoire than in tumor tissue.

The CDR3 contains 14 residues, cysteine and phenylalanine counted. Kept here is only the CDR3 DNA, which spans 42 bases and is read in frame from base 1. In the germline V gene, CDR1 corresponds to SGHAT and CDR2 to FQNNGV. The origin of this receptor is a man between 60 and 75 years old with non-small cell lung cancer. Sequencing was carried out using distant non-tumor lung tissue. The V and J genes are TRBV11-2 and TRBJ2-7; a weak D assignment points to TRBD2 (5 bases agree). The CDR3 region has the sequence CASGLDGSPYEQYF. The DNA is TGTGCCAGCGGCTTAGATGGGAGCCCCTACGAGCAGTACTTC.